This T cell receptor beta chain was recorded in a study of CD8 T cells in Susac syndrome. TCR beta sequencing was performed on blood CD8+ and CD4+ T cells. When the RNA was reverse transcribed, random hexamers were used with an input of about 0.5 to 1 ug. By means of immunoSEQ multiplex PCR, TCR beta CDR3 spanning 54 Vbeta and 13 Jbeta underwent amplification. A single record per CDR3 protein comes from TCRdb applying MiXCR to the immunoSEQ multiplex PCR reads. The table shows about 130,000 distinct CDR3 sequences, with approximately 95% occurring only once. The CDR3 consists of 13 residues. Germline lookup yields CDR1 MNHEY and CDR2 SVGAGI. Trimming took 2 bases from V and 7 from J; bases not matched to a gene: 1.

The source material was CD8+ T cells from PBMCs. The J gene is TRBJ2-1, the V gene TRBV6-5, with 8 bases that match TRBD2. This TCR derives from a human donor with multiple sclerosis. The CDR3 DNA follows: TGTGCCAGCAGTTACCCTAGCGGGAATGAGCAGTTCTTC. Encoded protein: CASSYPSGNEQFF.